This T cell receptor (beta chain) stems from a study of blood T cell repertoires in COVID-19. Turning to the study itself: Samples of COVID-19 (acute and convalescent) were obtained from the United States, Italy and Spain. The cDNA or gDNA used as material had been derived from T cells, B-cell-depleted T cells, or PBMCs.

In the source study's methods: Amplification with reference gene primers provided the estimates of nucleated cell counts. Here immunoSEQ multiplex PCR was the method, and the copy in TCRdb shows in-frame clones only, minus some. V and J calls and clone size are as listed in that table; D and trimming were resolved from the DNA. The table lists about 180,000 clones, about 86% of them singletons. The sequenced material came from peripheral blood. The receptor comes from a man in his forties or fifties with active or convalescent COVID-19.

The CDR3 spells CASSEMESIIYGEQYF. The CDR3 nucleotides read TGTGCCAGCAGTGAAATGGAGAGCATAATATATGGCGAGCAGTACTTC. This chain joins TRBV6-1 and TRBJ2-7; no clear D gene. Trimming removed 2 bases from V and 6 bases from J, with 20 bases in between. The germline gives CDR1 MNHNS, CDR2 SASEGT. The length of the CDR3 is 16 residues.